The next 23 T cell receptor beta chains were all read from a single sample in a study of cytomegalovirus exposure and HLA in healthy donors. Vbeta (60) and Jbeta (13) primers were used in the PCR. Assay used: immunoSEQ multiplex PCR; TCRdb lists only in-frame clones, some missing. This sample has 120,000 or so clones; roughly 80% occur once, and the top ten carry about a tenth. What was sequenced was PBMCs. These receptor sequences come from a man aged 25-45 years in good health and CMV-seropositive.

This clone was recorded only once. The chain links TRBV7-8 to TRBJ2-5, with 9 positions matching TRBD1. V trimming: 4 bases; J trimming: 1 base; junction bases outside the gene matches: 7. Germline lookup yields CDR1 SGHVS and CDR2 FQNEAQ. The length of the CDR3 is 16 residues. CDR3 coding DNA: TGTGCCAGCAGCTCCGGGACAGGGCTTTCCCAAGAGACCCAGTACTTC. Translated, it gives CASSSGTGLSQETQYF. Full variable domain (remainder filled in from reference TRBV7-8 and TRBJ2-5): GAGVSQSPRYKVAKRGQDVALRCDPISGHVSLFWYQQALGQGPEFLTYFQNEAQLDKSGLPSDRFFAERPEGSVSTLKIQRTQQEDSAVYLCASSSGTGLSQETQYFGPGTRLLVL.

This rearrangement joins TRBV7-8 to TRBJ1-2; the D is unclear. Germline CDR1 is SGHVS and CDR2 is FQNEAQ. Trimming removed 4 bases from V and 3 bases from J, with 15 bases in between. The CDR3 covers 15 residues. The CDR3 nucleotides are TGTGCCAGCAGCTCTGGGCAGTTACGCGACTATGGCTACACCTTC. Protein product: CASSSGQLRDYGYTF.

The chain recombines TRBV25-1 with TRBJ2-1; D ambiguous. The CDR3 has 14 amino acids. Trimming left V 4 bases short and J 0 bases short, with 7 bases between. In germline, CDR1 is MGHDK, CDR2 SYGVNS. Here the CDR3 DNA reads TGTGCCAGCAGTGCCCCGGGCTCCTACAATGAGCAGTTCTTC. Protein product: CASSAPGSYNEQFF.

V is TRBV2 and J is TRBJ2-1; D is unclear. V was shortened by 5 bases and J by 4 bases, with 3 bases between the two germline ends. The CDR3 sequence is 11 residues long. The germline gives CDR1 SNHLY, CDR2 FYNNEI. The CDR3 is CASSLYNEQFF. Here the CDR3 DNA reads TGTGCCAGCAGTCTTTACAATGAGCAGTTCTTC.

J is TRBJ2-1 and V is TRBV28, with 7 bases fitting TRBD2. This CDR3 spans 15 amino acids. Germline-derived CDR1 and CDR2 are MDHEN and SYDVKM. V was pared by 6 bases and J by 3 bases, with 8 bases of the junction left unmatched. The CDR3 DNA sequence: TGTGCCAGCAGACCGCTAGCGGCGGACTACAATGAGCAGTTCTTC. It is translated as CASRPLAADYNEQFF.

The gene calls are TRBV7-7 and TRBJ1-5, with TRBD1 identical over 7 bases. Germline V gene lookup returns CDR1 SSHAT and CDR2 FNYEAQ (reference sequence). CDR3 length: 16 residues. V lost 5 bases, J lost 2 bases, and 9 bases stayed unmatched. The CDR3 DNA sequence: TGTGCCAGCAGCCCCGAGACAGGGAGTGGCAATCAGCCCCAGCATTTT. It specifies CASSPETGSGNQPQHF.

The chain combines TRBV13 with TRBJ2-1, with 7 nucleotides matching TRBD1. There are 15 residues in the CDR3. CDR1 is PRHDT, CDR2 FYEKMQ, per germline (reference sequence). J gave up 10 bases and V 5 bases, and 14 bases lay outside the gene matches. The CDR3 here is CASSPRGQLETEQFF. CDR3 bases: TGTGCCAGCAGCCCACGGGGACAGCTCGAAACCGAGCAGTTCTTC. Full variable domain (remainder filled in from reference TRBV13 and TRBJ2-1): AAGVIQSPRHLIKEKRETATLKCYPIPRHDTVYWYQQGPGQDPQFLISFYEKMQSDKGSIPDRFSAQQFSDYHSELNMSSLELGDSALYFCASSPRGQLETEQFFGPGTRLTVL.

The chain links TRBV21-1 to TRBJ1-2; the table names TRBD1, a call not compared with the DNA. TRBV21-1 is shown as a pseudogene. The CDR3 consists of 15 residues. CDR3 sequence reads: CASSSRDRVLSGYTF. The CDR3 region has the DNA TGTGCCAGCAGCAGCCGGGACAGGGTATTGAGTGGCTACACCTTC.

V is TRBV5-1 and J is TRBJ2-5; 13 positions match TRBD2. The CDR3 is 23 amino acids. CDR1 and CDR2 (germline): SGHRS, YFSETQ. V lost 4 bases and J lost 3; bases outside the gene matches: 27. The CDR3 region is CASSVGAGGLAGDESANEETQYF. The CDR3, as DNA: TGCGCCAGCAGCGTCGGGGCAGGAGGACTAGCGGGAGACGAGAGTGCGAACGAAGAGACCCAGTACTTC. Full variable domain (missing parts from reference TRBV5-1 and TRBJ2-5): KAGVTQTPRYLIKTRGQQVTLSCSPISGHRSVSWYQQTPGQGLQFLFEYFSETQRNKGNFPGRFSGRQFSNSRSEMNVSTLELGDSALYLCASSVGAGGLAGDESANEETQYFGPGTRLLVL.

The rearrangement links TRBV9 to TRBJ2-5, with TRBD1 identical over 9 bases. Germline V gives CDR1 SGDLS, CDR2 YYNGEE. Trimming at V came to 4 bases and at J to 5 bases, leaving 9 bases not matched to a gene. The CDR3 extends over 15 amino acids. The CDR3 reads CASSRGRTGVETQYF. DNA for the CDR3: TGTGCCAGCAGCCGGGGGCGGACAGGGGTGGAGACCCAGTACTTC.

The chain links TRBV28 to TRBJ1-1; TRBD1 matches 7 bases. V lost 4 bases, J lost 2 bases, and 4 bases stayed unmatched. Germline V gives CDR1 MDHEN, CDR2 SYDVKM. The CDR3 loop spans 14 amino acids. The CDR3 nucleotides are TGTGCCAGCAGTTGGGACAGCCAAAACACTGAAGCTTTCTTT. Its translation is CASSWDSQNTEAFF.

The J gene is TRBJ2-3, the V gene TRBV7-6, with D tentatively TRBD2 (6 bases). CDR1 SGHVS and CDR2 FNYEAQ come from the germline V gene. V was pared by 5 bases and J by 6 bases, with 12 bases between. The CDR3 is made up of 13 amino acids. In DNA, the CDR3 is TGTGCCAGCAGCCCCCCCGCGGGGGATACGCAGTATTTT. Protein sequence: CASSPPAGDTQYF.

The genes are TRBV27 and TRBJ1-4; D unclear. CDR3 size: 15 residues. Trimming removed 5 bases at V and 7 bases at J, with 17 bases between. Germline CDR1 reads MNHEY; CDR2 reads SMNVEV (reference sequence). Written as DNA, the CDR3 is TGTGCCAGCAGTGCCCTCGGAGGGTGGAGTGAAAAACTGTTTTTT. Protein sequence: CASSALGGWSEKLFF.

The rearrangement uses TRBV7-9 and TRBJ2-5; 7 bases are a match to TRBD1. The CDR3 is 14 amino acids. CDR1 SEHNR and CDR2 FQNEAQ come from the germline V gene (reference sequence). V trimming: 5 bases; J trimming: 3 bases; junction bases outside the gene matches: 6. CDR3 sequence reads: CASSPRQGEETQYF. The CDR3 nucleotides are TGTGCCAGCAGCCCACGACAGGGTGAAGAGACCCAGTACTTC.

The J gene is TRBJ2-2, the V gene TRBV6-5; tentative D call: TRBD1 (5 bases). Trimming shortened V by 2 bases and J by 2 bases, and 9 bases separated the two germline ends. This CDR3 spans 15 amino acids. Per the germline V gene, CDR1 is MNHEY and CDR2 is SVGAGI. This CDR3 is CASSYQGGNTGELFF. The CDR3 DNA is TGTGCCAGCAGTTACCAGGGCGGTAACACCGGGGAGCTGTTTTTT.

This chain links TRBV7-9 with TRBJ1-4; D is possibly TRBD1 (5 bases). This CDR3 region has 15 residues. Trimming shortened V by 0 bases and J by 4 bases, and 9 bases separated the two germline ends. Germline loops: CDR1 SEHNR, CDR2 FQNEAQ (reference sequence). The CDR3 nucleotides read TGTGCCAGCAGCTTAGCTCAGGGTAGTAATGAAAAACTGTTTTTT. Its protein product is CASSLAQGSNEKLFF.

This chain links TRBV11-2 with TRBJ1-2; D unclear. V was pared by 1 base and J by 3 bases, with 18 bases between. The CDR3 covers 17 residues. Germline values: CDR1 SGHAT, CDR2 FQNNGV. The CDR3 region is CASSLGLRLRGYYGYTF. The DNA of the CDR3 is TGTGCCAGCAGCTTAGGCCTCCGTCTGCGGGGTTACTATGGCTACACCTTC. The variable domain in full, completed from reference TRBV11-2 and TRBJ1-2, reads EAGVAQSPRYKIIEKRQSVAFWCNPISGHATLYWYQQILGQGPKLLIQFQNNGVVDDSQLPKDRFSAERLKGVDSTLKIQPAKLEDSAVYLCASSLGLRLRGYYGYTFGSGTRLTVV.

V usage is TRBV6-5 and J usage is TRBJ2-7, with no clear D. V lost 2 bases, J lost 0 bases, and 8 bases lay in between. The CDR3 is made up of 14 amino acids. Germline-derived CDR1 and CDR2 are MNHEY and SVGAGI. CDR3: CASSYDPSSYEQYF. CDR3 in DNA: TGTGCCAGCAGTTACGATCCGAGCTCCTACGAGCAGTACTTC.

The rearrangement uses TRBV7-9 and TRBJ1-5; no clear D gene. This CDR3 contains 12 residues. Germline lookup yields CDR1 SEHNR and CDR2 FQNEAQ (reference sequence). The ends were cut back, 5 bases at V and 8 bases at J, with 10 bases in the middle. CDR3 nucleotides: TGTGCCAGCAGCGTTAACATGGAGCCCCAGCATTTT. Protein product: CASSVNMEPQHF.

V and J are TRBV30 and TRBJ2-5, with D possibly matching TRBD2 (6 bases). Germline CDR1 is GTSNPN and CDR2 is SVGIG (reference sequence). The CDR3 sequence is 13 residues long. Trimming removed 8 bases at V and 1 base at J, with 14 bases between. This CDR3 reads CAGSGLFQETQYF. CDR3 coding DNA: TGTGCCGGGTCGGGACTGTTCCAAGAGACCCAGTACTTC.

In regard to this clone: An end of the junction does not agree with germline; a read error may underlie this. The chain recombines TRBV7-2 with TRBJ1-2; the D is unclear. The length of the CDR3 is 15 residues. Per germline, CDR1 SGHTA and CDR2 FQGNSA. Written as DNA, the CDR3 is TGTGTCAGCAGCCCTCCGGGAGGAGGGTTTTGGGGCTACACCTTC. It encodes CVSSPPGGGFWGYTF.

The chain links TRBV29-1 to TRBJ2-3, with D possibly TRBD1 on 5 matching bases. Looked up from germline, CDR1 is SQVTM and CDR2 is ANQGSEA. Trimming cost V 7 bases and J 3 bases, with 14 bases left between them. The CDR3 is 13 amino acids. CDR3: CSARSQETDTQYF. The CDR3 DNA sequence: TGCAGCGCCCGCTCACAGGAAACAGATACGCAGTATTTT.

The chain links TRBV6-6 to TRBJ2-5; 8 bases match TRBD1. Unmatched junction bases numbered 3, after V lost 2 bases and J lost 4 bases. The CDR3 runs 14 residues. Germline values: CDR1 MNHNY, CDR2 SVGAGI (reference sequence). The CDR3 nucleotides read TGTGCCAGCAGTTACCCGGGACAGGCAGAGACCCAGTACTTC. This sequence encodes CASSYPGQAETQYF.